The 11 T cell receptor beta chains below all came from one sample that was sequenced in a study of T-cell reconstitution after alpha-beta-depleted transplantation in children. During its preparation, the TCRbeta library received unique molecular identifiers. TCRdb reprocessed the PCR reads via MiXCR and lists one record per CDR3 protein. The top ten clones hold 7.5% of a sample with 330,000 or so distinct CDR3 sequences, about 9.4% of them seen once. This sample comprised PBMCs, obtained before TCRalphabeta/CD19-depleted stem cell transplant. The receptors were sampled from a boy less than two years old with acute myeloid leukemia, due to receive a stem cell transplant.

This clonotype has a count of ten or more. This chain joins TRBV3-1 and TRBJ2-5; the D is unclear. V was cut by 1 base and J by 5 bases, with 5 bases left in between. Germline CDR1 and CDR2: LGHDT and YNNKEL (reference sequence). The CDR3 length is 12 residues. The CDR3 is CASSQAWETQYF. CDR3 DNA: TGTGCCAGCAGCCAAGCTTGGGAGACCCAGTACTTC.

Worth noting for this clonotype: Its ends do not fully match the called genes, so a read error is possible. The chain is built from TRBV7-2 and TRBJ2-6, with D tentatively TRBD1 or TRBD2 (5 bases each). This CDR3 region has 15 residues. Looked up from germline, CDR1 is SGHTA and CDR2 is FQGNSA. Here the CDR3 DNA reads TGTGCCAGCAGCTTAGTGGGGGTAGGGGCTAACGTCCTGACTTTC. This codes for CASSLVGVGANVLTF.

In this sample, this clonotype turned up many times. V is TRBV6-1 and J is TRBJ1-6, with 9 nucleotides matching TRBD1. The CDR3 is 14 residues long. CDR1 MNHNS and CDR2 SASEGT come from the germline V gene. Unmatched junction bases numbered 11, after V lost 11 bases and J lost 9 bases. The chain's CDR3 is CAGGDREFGSPLHF. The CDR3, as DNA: TGTGCCGGGGGGGACAGGGAATTCGGTTCACCCCTCCACTTT.

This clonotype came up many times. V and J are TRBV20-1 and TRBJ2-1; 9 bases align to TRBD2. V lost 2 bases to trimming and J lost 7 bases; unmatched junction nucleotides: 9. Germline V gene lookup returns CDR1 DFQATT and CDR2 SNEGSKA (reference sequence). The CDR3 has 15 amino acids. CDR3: CSARRASSGSNEQFF. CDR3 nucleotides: TGCAGTGCTAGAAGGGCGAGTAGCGGGAGTAATGAGCAGTTCTTC.

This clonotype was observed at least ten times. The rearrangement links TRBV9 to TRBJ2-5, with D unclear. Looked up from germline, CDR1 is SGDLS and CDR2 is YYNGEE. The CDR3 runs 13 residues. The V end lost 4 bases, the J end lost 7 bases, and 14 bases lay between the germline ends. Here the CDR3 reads CASSPVLSGTQYF. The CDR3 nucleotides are TGTGCCAGCAGCCCAGTCCTTAGTGGGACCCAGTACTTC.

The CDR3 spells CASSKRGGLTDSYEQYF. The CDR3 nucleotides are TGTGCCAGCAGCAAAAGGGGGGGACTAACGGACTCCTACGAGCAGTACTTC. The chain joins TRBV21-1 to TRBJ2-7; TRBD2, the D gene given by the table, was not confirmed from the DNA. TRBV21-1 is noted as a pseudogene. The CDR3 is made up of 17 amino acids.

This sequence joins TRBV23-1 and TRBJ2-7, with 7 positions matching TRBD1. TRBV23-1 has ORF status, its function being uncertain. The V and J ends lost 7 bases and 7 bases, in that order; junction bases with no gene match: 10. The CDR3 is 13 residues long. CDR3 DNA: TGCGCCAGCATCTCAGGGGGACATCGGGAGCAGTACTTC. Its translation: CASISGGHREQYF.

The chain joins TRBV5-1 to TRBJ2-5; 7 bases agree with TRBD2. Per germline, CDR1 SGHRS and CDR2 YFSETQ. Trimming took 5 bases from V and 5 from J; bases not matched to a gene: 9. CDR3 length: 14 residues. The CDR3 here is CASRPRGESETQYF. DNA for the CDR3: TGCGCCAGCAGGCCACGGGGGGAGTCGGAGACCCAGTACTTC. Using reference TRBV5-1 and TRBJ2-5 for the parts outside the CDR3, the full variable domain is KAGVTQTPRYLIKTRGQQVTLSCSPISGHRSVSWYQQTPGQGLQFLFEYFSETQRNKGNFPGRFSGRQFSNSRSEMNVSTLELGDSALYLCASRPRGESETQYFGPGTRLLVL.

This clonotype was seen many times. Here the CDR3 reads CASKRWTSVNTEAFF. Written as DNA, the CDR3 is TGTGCCAGCAAACGATGGACCTCCGTGAACACTGAAGCTTTCTTT. The chain has TRBV28 and TRBJ1-1; no reliable D call. Trimming shortened V by 7 bases and J by 0 bases, and 15 bases separated the two germline ends. CDR1 MDHEN and CDR2 SYDVKM come from the germline V gene. The CDR3 has 15 residues.

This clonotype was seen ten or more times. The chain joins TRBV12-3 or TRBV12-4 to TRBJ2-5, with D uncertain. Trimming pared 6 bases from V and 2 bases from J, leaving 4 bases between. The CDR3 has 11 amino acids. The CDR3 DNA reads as TGTGCCAGCAGGGGTCAAGAGACCCAGTACTTC. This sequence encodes CASRGQETQYF.

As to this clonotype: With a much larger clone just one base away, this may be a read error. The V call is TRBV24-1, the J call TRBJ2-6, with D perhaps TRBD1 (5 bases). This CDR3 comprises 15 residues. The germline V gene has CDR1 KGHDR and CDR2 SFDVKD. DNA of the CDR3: TGTGCCACCGGTGTGGGTTCCTCTGGGGCCAACGTCCTGATTTTC. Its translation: CATGVGSSGANVLIF.